Each of the 23 T cell receptor beta chains below was sequenced from the same sample in a study of T cell changes during pregnancy in multiple sclerosis. The repertoire was sequenced with immunoSEQ multiplex PCR; TCRdb's copy has only in-frame clones and lacks some. The sample holds more than 80,000 clones, about 95% seen once. The sample in question was peripheral blood, obtained in the second trimester of pregnancy. The receptors originated from a female donor with multiple sclerosis, enrolled in a pregnancy study.

V is TRBV5-1 and J is TRBJ2-1, with 9 bases aligning to TRBD2. V shed 3 bases and J 6 bases; nucleotides not matched to a gene: 10. This CDR3 has 16 amino acids. Germline CDR1 is SGHRS and CDR2 is YFSETQ. Here the CDR3 reads CASSSSAGGWGNEQFF. In DNA form, the CDR3 reads TGCGCCAGCAGCTCGTCAGCGGGAGGATGGGGCAATGAGCAGTTCTTC.

The V and J genes are TRBV2 and TRBJ2-3; D is possibly TRBD2 (6 bases). V was trimmed by 2 bases and J by 7 bases, leaving 28 bases between them. The CDR3 covers 19 residues. Germline CDR1 reads SNHLY; CDR2 reads FYNNEI. As DNA, the CDR3 is TGTGCCAGCAGTGAATTAGTTGTGGGGGGAAGGAGTGGCGGACATACGCAGTATTTT. Translated, it gives CASSELVVGGRSGGHTQYF.

This clone came up once. The rearrangement uses TRBV29-1 and TRBJ1-3; D not certain. The CDR3 is 13 amino acids. Per germline, CDR1 SQVTM and CDR2 ANQGSEA. The V end was cut by 3 bases, the J end by 3 bases, with 9 bases between. The CDR3 DNA is TGCAGCGTTGACTCCGGCGGTGGAAACACCATATATTTT. This codes for CSVDSGGGNTIYF.

The rearrangement joins TRBV27 to TRBJ2-1; tentatively, D is TRBD1 (6 bases). V lost 5 bases and J lost 9, with 14 bases in between. The CDR3 loop spans 13 amino acids. Germline assignment: CDR1 MNHEY and CDR2 SMNVEV (reference sequence). CDR3 in amino acids: CASSPITGLEQFF. In DNA form, the CDR3 reads TGTGCCAGCAGTCCAATTACAGGGCTTGAGCAGTTCTTC.

V and J are TRBV7-3 and TRBJ1-1; 7 bases agree with TRBD1. This CDR3 is built from 15 residues. J lost 0 bases, V lost 2 bases, and 3 bases had no gene match. Germline-derived CDR1 and CDR2 are SGHTA and FQGTGA. Written as DNA, the CDR3 is TGTGCCAGCAGCTTATCGACAGGGATGAACACTGAAGCTTTCTTT. The encoded protein is CASSLSTGMNTEAFF. Variable domain in full (rest from reference TRBV7-3 and TRBJ1-1): GAGVSQTPSNKVTEKGKYVELRCDPISGHTALYWYRQSLGQGPEFLIYFQGTGAADDSGLPNDRFFAVRPEGSVSTLKIQRTERGDSAVYLCASSLSTGMNTEAFFGQGTRLTVV.

The chain links TRBV6-1 to TRBJ2-7; possibly TRBD1 for D (6 bases). The CDR3 totals 14 residues. Trimming took off 7 bases at V and 3 bases at J, with 16 bases between the two ends. Germline loops: CDR1 MNHNS, CDR2 SASEGT. The CDR3 region has the DNA TGTGCCAGCATCGCCGGGACATTAAACTACGAGCAGTACTTC. It encodes CASIAGTLNYEQYF.

This clone was seen a single time. The gene calls are TRBV7-9 and TRBJ2-1, with 14 bases fitting TRBD2. Germline CDR1 is SEHNR and CDR2 is FQNEAQ (reference sequence). Unmatched junction bases numbered 13, after V lost 4 bases and J lost 5 bases. The CDR3 extends over 19 amino acids. This chain's CDR3 is CASSSGLAGGLFTHNEQFF. In DNA form, the CDR3 reads TGTGCCAGCAGCTCCGGACTAGCGGGAGGACTCTTTACCCACAATGAGCAGTTCTTC. The full variable domain, rest sourced from reference TRBV7-9 and TRBJ2-1, is DTGVSQNPRHKITKRGQNVTFRCDPISEHNRLYWYRQTLGQGPEFLTYFQNEAQLEKSRLLSDRFSAERPKGSFSTLEIQRTEQGDSAMYLCASSSGLAGGLFTHNEQFFGPGTRLTVL.

V is TRBV4-3 and J is TRBJ2-7; TRBD1 agrees at 7 bases. Germline CDR1 and CDR2: LGHNA and YSLEER. The CDR3 totals 18 residues. The V and J ends lost 1 base and 5 bases, in that order; junction bases with no gene match: 17. The CDR3: CASSQVGRGPESINEQYF. The CDR3 DNA reads TGCGCCAGCAGCCAAGTGGGTAGGGGGCCGGAGAGTATCAACGAGCAGTACTTC.

The rearrangement links TRBV5-1 to TRBJ2-1; TRBD1 matches 7 bases. The junction had 9 bases not matched to a gene; V was cut back by 2 bases and J by 1 base. This CDR3 is built from 17 residues. Germline CDR1 reads SGHRS; CDR2 reads YFSETQ. CDR3 in DNA: TGCGCCAGCAGCTTCAGGATCGACAGGGAATCCTACAATGAGCAGTTCTTC. Protein: CASSFRIDRESYNEQFF.

The V and J genes are TRBV6-6 and TRBJ2-7; TRBD2 is a possible D gene (5 bases). The germline V and J ends were trimmed by 6 bases and 1 base, with 16 bases remaining between them. The CDR3 totals 15 residues. Per the germline V gene, CDR1 is MNHNY and CDR2 is SVGAGI (reference sequence). Here the CDR3 reads CASRQSGLRSYEQYF. The CDR3 DNA sequence: TGTGCCAGCAGACAAAGCGGCCTTCGGTCCTACGAGCAGTACTTC.

The sample holds one count of this clone. The chain carries TRBV27 and TRBJ2-6, with a weak D call TRBD2 (6 bases). With 2 bases removed from V and 1 base from J, the gap between germline ends came to 18 bases. Germline CDR1 reads MNHEY; CDR2 reads SMNVEV (reference sequence). The CDR3 runs 19 residues. The CDR3: CASSLGGLSFSSGANVLTF. CDR3 bases: TGTGCCAGCAGTTTAGGGGGACTGAGTTTTTCATCTGGGGCCAACGTCCTGACTTTC.

This rearrangement joins TRBV9 to TRBJ2-1; D perhaps matches TRBD2 (6 bases). The CDR3 consists of 15 residues. V was pared by 4 bases and J by 3 bases, with 14 bases between. Germline assignment: CDR1 SGDLS and CDR2 YYNGEE. The DNA for the CDR3 is TGTGCCAGCAGCCCGCGGGATACCAGCTACAATGAGCAGTTCTTC. Protein: CASSPRDTSYNEQFF.

The chain links TRBV5-1 to TRBJ2-7; TRBD2 matches 15 bases. This CDR3 is built from 18 residues. V shed 4 bases, J shed 1 base, and the junction held 9 bases outside the gene matches. Germline assignment: CDR1 SGHRS and CDR2 YFSETQ. The chain's CDR3 is CASSPGLAGGKSSYEQYF. CDR3 in DNA: TGCGCCAGCAGCCCAGGACTAGCGGGGGGGAAATCTTCCTACGAGCAGTACTTC.

The rearrangement links TRBV7-2 to TRBJ2-5; TRBD2 matches 8 bases. This CDR3 has 15 amino acids. V gave up 11 bases and J gave up 3 bases; unmatched junction bases: 14. The germline CDR1 and CDR2 sequences are SGHTA and FQGNSA. CDR3 loop: CAPGGGGPWKETQYF. CDR3 sequence (DNA): TGTGCCCCCGGGGGGGGAGGGCCTTGGAAAGAGACCCAGTACTTC.

The V call is TRBV10-3, the J call TRBJ2-7; D perhaps matches TRBD1 (5 bases). The V gene lost 0 bases and the J gene lost 3 bases, with 12 bases spanning the gap. The CDR3 has 15 amino acids. Germline assignment: CDR1 ENHRY and CDR2 SYGVKD. CDR3 residues: CAISESSQGIYEQYF. Here the CDR3 DNA reads TGTGCCATCAGTGAGTCTAGCCAGGGAATCTACGAGCAGTACTTC.

This chain links TRBV4-3 with TRBJ1-1; tentative D call: TRBD1 (6 bases). The CDR3 extends over 16 amino acids. Germline V gene data show CDR1 as LGHNA and CDR2 as YSLEER. V was pared by 1 base and J by 4 bases, with 16 bases between. CDR3: CASSQAGRGAVTEAFF. The CDR3 DNA reads as TGCGCCAGCAGCCAAGCCGGTCGGGGGGCAGTCACTGAAGCTTTCTTT.

The chain combines TRBV5-1 with TRBJ2-7, with TRBD2 matching over 8 bases. With 4 bases clipped from V and 6 bases from J, the junction kept 9 bases outside the gene matches. CDR3 size: 14 residues. Germline V gene sequence: CDR1 SGHRS, CDR2 YFSETQ. CDR3 coding DNA: TGCGCCAGCAGCCCGAGCGGGAGTAGGCCCGAGCAGTACTTC. It translates to CASSPSGSRPEQYF.

The rearrangement joins TRBV12-5 to TRBJ2-1; 8 bases agree with TRBD1. Germline assignment: CDR1 LGHNT and CDR2 FRNRAP. V trimming: 4 bases; J trimming: 8 bases; junction bases outside the gene matches: 7. The CDR3 runs 14 residues. This chain's CDR3 is CASGWDRSVDEQFF. The DNA for the CDR3 is TGTGCTAGTGGTTGGGACAGGTCGGTCGATGAGCAGTTCTTC.

V gene TRBV30 combines with J gene TRBJ1-5; D not certain. The germline V gene has CDR1 GTSNPN and CDR2 SVGIG (reference sequence). This CDR3 region has 14 residues. V lost 3 bases to trimming and J lost 5 bases, with 14 bases between them. CDR3 protein: CAWRAGGLDQPQHF. CDR3 sequence (DNA): TGTGCCTGGAGGGCAGGAGGTCTCGATCAGCCCCAGCATTTT.

The rearrangement uses TRBV7-6 and TRBJ2-1; D might be TRBD2 (7 bases). The CDR3 is 17 amino acids. Trimming took 1 base from V and 2 from J, leaving 15 bases between them. Germline V gene data show CDR1 as SGHVS and CDR2 as FNYEAQ. DNA for the CDR3: TGTGCCAGCAGCTTAGTTTCGGGGGGCAGGGCCTACAATGAGCAGTTCTTC. It specifies CASSLVSGGRAYNEQFF.

The rearrangement links TRBV10-2 to TRBJ2-7; TRBD1 agrees at 7 bases. J gave up 2 bases and V 2 bases, and 3 bases lay outside the gene matches. Germline V gene data show CDR1 as WSHSY and CDR2 as SAAADI. The CDR3 is 14 amino acids. CDR3 nucleotides: TGCGCCAGCAGTGAGACGGGACAGACCTACGAGCAGTACTTC. Protein product: CASSETGQTYEQYF.

CDR3 bases: TGTGCCAGCAGCGCCGGGACTTCTAATGAGCAGTTCTTC. Translation gives CASSAGTSNEQFF. J is TRBJ2-1 and V is TRBV7-6; D may be TRBD2 (6 bases). Germline V gene lookup returns CDR1 SGHVS and CDR2 FNYEAQ. This CDR3 has 13 amino acids. V was shortened by 5 bases and J by 7 bases, with 12 bases between the two germline ends.

The chain combines TRBV7-2 with TRBJ2-7; tentative D call: TRBD1 (6 bases). This CDR3 spans 13 amino acids. Per the germline V gene, CDR1 is SGHTA and CDR2 is FQGNSA. Trimming cost V 5 bases and J 2 bases, with 10 bases left between them. The CDR3 DNA sequence: TGTGCCAGCAGCACGGGACAACCCTACGAGCAGTACTTC. This translates into CASSTGQPYEQYF.